These T cell receptor beta chains were read from a single sample in a study of molecular identifiers for immune sequencing clone quantification. TCRdb processed the PCR reads anew with MiXCR; each CDR3 protein has one entry. The repertoire has about 640,000 distinct CDR3 sequences, nearly 20% of them found once; the top ten carry roughly 0.85%. The sequencing input was naive CD8+ T cells from blood, with Jurkat cell RNA spiked in. Receptors originate from a human donor in good health. Some libraries in this study had Jurkat cell RNA spiked in. CDR3s include the opening cysteine and the closing phenylalanine or tryptophan. The order of the fields is V gene, J gene, D gene, clone size, CDR3 DNA, CDR3 protein. D genes are given only for firm matches. Clone size is stated in some rows and not others, as once, few, many or a class when expanded.

>TRBV4-1|TRBJ1-2|TRBD1|many
TGCGCCAGCAGCCAAGATTGGGACAGGGGGCTTGGCTACACCTTC
CASSQDWDRGLGYTF
>TRBV12-3/TRBV12-4|TRBJ2-3|TRBD2|few
TGTGCCAGCAGTGAAGGACTAGCGGCCCGCACAGATACGCAGTATTTT
CASSEGLAARTDTQYF
>TRBV29-1|TRBJ2-2|.|many
TGCAGCGTTGAATCCTCCGGGACTTACACCGGGGAGCTGTTTTTT
CSVESSGTYTGELFF
>TRBV27|TRBJ1-1|.|.
TGTGCCAGCAGTTTATTGCGTCCTCGGGACACTGAAGCTTTCTTT
CASSLLRPRDTEAFF
>TRBV12-3/TRBV12-4|TRBJ1-4|TRBD1|many
TGTGCCAGCAGTACCAGGGGGCGCGGATCTAATGAAAAACTGTTTTTT
CASSTRGRGSNEKLFF
>TRBV28|TRBJ2-7|TRBD1|.
TGTGCCGGGGCAGGGGGCGGGTACGGGCAGTACTTC
CAGAGGGYGQYF
>TRBV7-2|TRBJ2-7|TRBD2|few
TGTGCCAGCAGCTTCCCTTGGACTAGCGGGGGGGAGCAGTACTTC
CASSFPWTSGGEQYF
>TRBV13|TRBJ2-7|.|.
TGTGCCAGCAGCTTAAGCAGGGGATCGGACGAGCAGTACTTC
CASSLSRGSDEQYF
>TRBV30|TRBJ1-1|.|.
TGTGCCTGGAGTGTACGGGACACTGAAGCTTTCTTT
CAWSVRDTEAFF
>TRBV7-2|TRBJ2-1|TRBD2|many
TGTGCCAGCAGCTTCCGACTAGCGGGAGATTACAATGAGCAGTTCTTC
CASSFRLAGDYNEQFF
>TRBV28|TRBJ1-4|.|many
TGTGCCAGCAGCCCTCCTACCACAGGGTATGAAAAACTGTTTTTT
CASSPPTTGYEKLFF
>TRBV5-5|TRBJ1-1|.|many
TGTGCCAGCAGCACTCGGGGCCCCACTGAAGCTTTCTTT
CASSTRGPTEAFF
>TRBV30|TRBJ2-1|.|few
TGTGCCTGGAGTGTACTTGGGACCATGAGCTCCTACAATGAGCAGTTCTTC
CAWSVLGTMSSYNEQFF
>TRBV29-1|TRBJ2-2|.|many
TGCAGCGTTTTAACCGGGGAGCTGTTTTTT
CSVLTGELFF
>TRBV19|TRBJ1-5|.|many
TGTGCCAGTAGTATAGGTCTCGGGCTAGATCAGCCCCAGCATTTT
CASSIGLGLDQPQHF
>TRBV4-1|TRBJ2-2|.|.
TGCGCCAGCAGCCAAGATCCTAGTCTGGCCGGGGAGCTGTTTTTT
CASSQDPSLAGELFF
>TRBV11-1|TRBJ2-3|TRBD2|.
TGTGCCAGCAGCACGGGACTACCAGATACGCAGTATTTT
CASSTGLPDTQYF
>TRBV12-3/TRBV12-4|TRBJ2-1|.|.
TGTGCCAGCACTTTAGAAGGGGAGCAGTTCTTC
CASTLEGEQFF
>TRBV7-9|TRBJ1-5|.|many
TGTGCCAGCAGCTTAGGGTCAGCCAGCAATCAGCCCCAGCATTTT
CASSLGSASNQPQHF
>TRBV19|TRBJ2-3|TRBD1|few
TGTGCCAGTAGTAAGGATACAGGGGGCCGTGGAGATACGCAGTATTTT
CASSKDTGGRGDTQYF
>TRBV7-2|TRBJ2-1|TRBD2|many
TGTGCCAGCAGCCCCCTAGCGGGAGTCAGCAATGAGCAGTTCTTC
CASSPLAGVSNEQFF
>TRBV4-3|TRBJ2-7|.|many
TGCGCCAGCAGCCAAGATCGGGGGCGCATCTACGAGCAGTACTTC
CASSQDRGRIYEQYF
>TRBV3-1|TRBJ2-5|TRBD1|.
TGTGCCAGCAGAAATAACAGGGGACCCCAAGAGACCCAGTACTTC
CASRNNRGPQETQYF
>TRBV12-3/TRBV12-4|TRBJ2-1|TRBD2|.
TGTGCCAGCAGTCCTAGCGGGGGCCCTAACAATGAGCAGTTCTTC
CASSPSGGPNNEQFF
>TRBV6-1|TRBJ2-7|TRBD2|few
TGTGCCAGCAGTGAAATGTGGACTAGCGGGGGATACGAGCAGTACTTC
CASSEMWTSGGYEQYF
>TRBV7-9|TRBJ1-1|.|few
TGTGCCAGCAGCTCTGCCGCCGGGGGGGTTCCGAACACTGAAGCTTTCTTT
CASSSAAGGVPNTEAFF
>TRBV7-9|TRBJ1-1|.|many
TGTGCCGGGGTGGGCCTGTCGACTGAAGCTTTCTTT
CAGVGLSTEAFF
>TRBV4-1|TRBJ2-3|.|.
TGCGCCAGCAGCCCAGGACAGAGATCAGATACGCAGTATTTT
CASSPGQRSDTQYF
>TRBV5-1|TRBJ2-7|TRBD1|many
TGCGCCAGCAGCTTGGGGACAGGGAACTACGAGCAGTACTTC
CASSLGTGNYEQYF
>TRBV7-9|TRBJ1-1|.|.
TGTGTCAGCAGCCCTGGCCCGAACACTGAAGCTTTCTTT
CVSSPGPNTEAFF
>TRBV4-3|TRBJ2-3|.|many
TGCGCCAGCAGCCAAGAACACCCCGCGGGGGATACGCAGTATTTT
CASSQEHPAGDTQYF
>TRBV5-6|TRBJ1-3|TRBD1|few
TGTGCCAGCAGCCCACGACAGGGGGCGAGCTCTGGAAACACCATATATTTT
CASSPRQGASSGNTIYF
>TRBV19|TRBJ1-5|TRBD1|few
TGTGCCAGTACCGATTATCGGACAGGGGGCAATCAGCCCCAGCATTTT
CASTDYRTGGNQPQHF
>TRBV4-1|TRBJ1-1|.|many
TGCGCCAGCAGCCAAGAGCAGGGCCTGAACACTGAAGCTTTCTTT
CASSQEQGLNTEAFF
>TRBV30|TRBJ1-1|.|many
TGTGCCTGGAGTGTATCAGGGGTTGAAGCTTTCTTT
CAWSVSGVEAFF
>TRBV7-9|TRBJ2-7|.|few
TGTGCCAGCAGCCCCCCGGCAGGGGAGTCCTACGAGCAGTACTTC
CASSPPAGESYEQYF
>TRBV19|TRBJ1-3|.|many
TGTGCCAGTAGCCCCGCCTCTGGAAACACCATATATTTT
CASSPASGNTIYF